The entry below gives a single T cell receptor beta chain sequence along with its context. The antigen remains unidentified. This sample is drawn from a study of blood T cells in healthy people across ages. General observations from the study: Donor CMV status was unknown, possibly confounding expanded clonotype changes.

The authors ran a second PCR of about 6 to 12 cycles using a sample-barcoded 5' primer and a J-beta primer mix. A 12-random-nucleotide template-switch adaptor tagged each cDNA molecule. TCRdb called the 5' RACE reads again in MiXCR, with one record for every CDR3 protein. The sample includes hundreds of thousands of distinct CDR3 sequences, about a quarter of them seen just once. Per germline, CDR1 SGHTA and CDR2 FQGTGA. The CDR3 covers 13 residues. V was trimmed by 4 bases and J by 6 bases, leaving 13 bases between them. This sample also appeared in a second study, on T cells of mothers and their children. From that report: The TCR beta CDR3 read count exceeded 8.5 million for each mother and was several million for each child. Biologically related mothers and children overlapped slightly more than unrelated pairs, a non-significant difference.

The sequence was collected from a boy younger than 18 in good health. The sequenced material came from blood. The chain employs TRBV7-3 and TRBJ2-7, with D possibly being TRBD1 or TRBD2 (5 bases each). CDR3 sequence reads: CASSSDAGGEQYF. The DNA of the CDR3 is TGTGCCAGCAGCTCTGATGCTGGGGGCGAGCAGTACTTC. The complete variable domain, with remaining parts taken from reference TRBV7-3 and TRBJ2-7, reads GAGVSQTPSNKVTEKGKYVELRCDPISGHTALYWYRQSLGQGPEFLIYFQGTGAADDSGLPNDRFFAVRPEGSVSTLKIQRTERGDSAVYLCASSSDAGGEQYFGPGTRLTVT.